This TCR beta chain was documented in a study of shared clonotypes between healthy human individuals. Study context: CD8 memory received one plate per donor, CD8 naive two, CD4 memory three and CD4 naive three.

The study's findings and limits: About 5.2% was the fraction of naive CD4 clonotypes found shared across four donors. All-four-donor shared clonotypes had higher generation probabilities than non-shared clonotypes did.

Produced via immunoSEQ multiplex PCR; TCRdb's table is partial and in-frame only. The repertoire consists of 550,000 to 700,000 clones, with around 73% occurring once and the leading ten covering roughly 1.9%. Trimming cost V 8 bases and J 2 bases, with 6 bases left between them. Looked up from germline, CDR1 is MNHEY and CDR2 is SVGAGI. The CDR3 contains 11 residues. Comment on this clone: What it binds is not known. This may be a read error: a much more frequent sequence differs by one nucleotide. Other DNA variants within this sample encode the same CDR3.

Material: memory CD4+ T cells sorted from blood. Documented subset: CD45RA-negative fraction. The chain employs TRBV6-5 and TRBJ1-2; D unresolved. This sequence was found in a woman in her twenties or thirties in good health. CDR3 DNA sequence: TGTGCCAGCGGCCAGAACTATGGCTACACCTTC. Its translation: CASGQNYGYTF.